A selection of T cell receptor beta chains follows, all from one sample in a study of shared clonotypes between healthy human individuals. Profiling relied on immunoSEQ multiplex PCR, and the TCRdb table lists in-frame clones only, not all of them. Here the sample spans a few million clones, almost 96% being singletons. The sample comprised naive CD4+ T cells sorted from blood. These receptors all stem from a man younger than 35 in good health. CDR3s include the opening cysteine and the closing phenylalanine or tryptophan. D genes are given only for firm matches.

cdr3_nt cdr3_aa d_call j_call v_call
TGTGCCAGTAGGGACAGGGGAGAACAGCCCCAGCATTTT CASRDRGEQPQHF TRBD1 TRBJ1-5 TRBV19
TGTGCCAGCAGTCGCCTGACAGGGGACGAGACCCAGTACTTC CASSRLTGDETQYF TRBD1 TRBJ2-5 TRBV28
TGTGCCAGTAGTTCGGACGGGAGCTCCTACGAGCAGTACTTC CASSSDGSSYEQYF NA TRBJ2-7 TRBV19
TGTGCTAGTGGTAACTCAGGGGGCACTGAAGCTTTCTTT CASGNSGGTEAFF TRBD1 TRBJ1-1 TRBV12-5
TGTGCCAGCAGAAAGGGGGCTACCGGGGAGCTGTTTTTT CASRKGATGELFF TRBD1 TRBJ2-2 TRBV6-5
TGTGCCATCAGTGGTATCAGGGGAGGGACCTATAATTCACCCCTCCACTTT CAISGIRGGTYNSPLHF NA TRBJ1-6 TRBV10-3
TGTGCCAGCAGTGAATTCGGGGACCTCGAAGCAGGGTTCTTC CASSEFGDLEAGFF NA TRBJ2-1 TRBV2
TGTGCCAGCAGGAGATCGGGACAGCAAGAGACCCAGTACTTC CASRRSGQQETQYF TRBD1 TRBJ2-5 TRBV25-1
TGTGCCATCAGTGAGTCCTGGGAGACCGGGGAGCTGTTTTTT CAISESWETGELFF NA TRBJ2-2 TRBV10-3
TGCGCCAGCAGTTTAGCGGGAGGGATGGTCCAAGAGACCCAGTACTTC CASSLAGGMVQETQYF TRBD2 TRBJ2-5 TRBV4-1
TGTGCCAGCAGTGACCGCCAGGGAGCTAACTATGGCTACACCTTC CASSDRQGANYGYTF NA TRBJ1-2 TRBV6-1
TGTGCCAGCACCCCCCCCGGGAGACAGAGCGTTGGCTACACCTTC CASTPPGRQSVGYTF NA TRBJ1-2 TRBV7-9
TGCGCCAGCAGCGACCCCTCAGGGGGAGAGACCCAGTACTTC CASSDPSGGETQYF TRBD1 TRBJ2-5 TRBV5-1